This T cell receptor beta chain appears in the sequencing data of a study of blood T cell repertoires in COVID-19. Background on the study: Donors in the United States, Italy and Spain gave samples during acute or convalescent COVID-19. The cDNA or gDNA used as material had been derived from T cells, B-cell-depleted T cells, or PBMCs.

Germline V gene data show CDR1 as LGHNA and CDR2 as YNFKEQ. CDR3 size: 20 residues. With 0 bases clipped from V and 7 bases from J, the junction kept 19 bases outside the gene matches. Per the original methods: Amplification of reference gene primers was used by the study to estimate nucleated cell counts. The repertoire was sequenced with immunoSEQ multiplex PCR; TCRdb's copy has only in-frame clones and lacks some. V and J calls and clone size are given by that table; D and trimming were obtained from the DNA. The profile covers 140,000 to 150,000 clones, with around 86% appearing a single time and around 8.2% taken by the ten largest.

The TCR sequence derives from a human donor in a cohort sampled during active COVID-19. The chain uses TRBV4-2 and TRBJ2-5, with 11 bases matching TRBD2. Sequencing used peripheral blood. DNA for the CDR3: TGTGCCAGCAGCCAAGAACCGGGGGTTAGCGGGAGGGCCGAGGCCCGGACCCAGTACTTC. Protein product: CASSQEPGVSGRAEARTQYF.